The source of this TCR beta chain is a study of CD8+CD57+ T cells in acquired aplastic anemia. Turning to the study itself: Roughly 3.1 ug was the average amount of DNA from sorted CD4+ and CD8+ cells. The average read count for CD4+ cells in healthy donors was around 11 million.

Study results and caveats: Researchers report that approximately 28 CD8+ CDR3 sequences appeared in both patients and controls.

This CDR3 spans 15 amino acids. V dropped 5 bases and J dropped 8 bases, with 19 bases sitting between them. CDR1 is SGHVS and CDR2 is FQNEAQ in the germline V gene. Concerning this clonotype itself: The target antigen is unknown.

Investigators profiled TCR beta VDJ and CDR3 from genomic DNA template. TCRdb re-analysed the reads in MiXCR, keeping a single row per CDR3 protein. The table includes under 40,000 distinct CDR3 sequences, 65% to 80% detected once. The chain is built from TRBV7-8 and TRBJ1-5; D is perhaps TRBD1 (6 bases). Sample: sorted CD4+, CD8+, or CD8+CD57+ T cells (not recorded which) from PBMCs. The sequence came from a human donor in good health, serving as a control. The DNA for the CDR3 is TGTGCCAGCAGCGCCAACCGCGGGGGCGGGGAGCCCCAGCATTTT. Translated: CASSANRGGGEPQHF.